This TCR beta chain originates from a study of shared clonotypes between healthy human individuals. With respect to this clone: Its antigen remains unidentified.

Germline values: CDR1 LGHNA, CDR2 YNFKEQ. The CDR3 contains 16 residues. V dropped 0 bases and J dropped 0 bases, with 6 bases sitting between them. Only in-frame clones appear in the TCRdb table, and some are missing; sequencing was by immunoSEQ multiplex PCR. The data show 110,000 or so clones, more than 65% seen once. Findings and limits, study-wide: In a few donors, roughly 5.2% of naive CD4 clonotypes appeared in common.

The clonotype comes from a woman younger than 45 in good health. Material: memory CD8+ T cells sorted from blood. Indicated subset: CD45RO+ cells pooled with CCR7-negative TemRA cells. The chain has TRBV4-2 and TRBJ2-6, with no clear D. The CDR3 DNA is TGTGCCAGCAGCCAAGATGACCTCTCTGGGGCCAACGTCCTGACTTTC. Translated, it gives CASSQDDLSGANVLTF.